Listed here is a single T cell receptor (beta chain). Clones were sequenced by immunoSEQ multiplex PCR, and TCRdb holds only the in-frame ones, with some missing. The repertoire has about 92,000 clones, around 84% of them found once; the top ten carry around 38%. The sample belongs to a study of blood T cell repertoires in COVID-19. This CDR3 is built from 17 residues. V lost 2 bases to trimming and J lost 6 bases; unmatched junction nucleotides: 10. The V gene's germline CDR1 is SGHTA and CDR2 FQGTGA. This receptor was taken from a man older than 75 with acute or convalescent COVID-19. The sequencing input was peripheral blood. The V call is TRBV7-3, the J call TRBJ1-2; 12 bases map to TRBD1. The CDR3 loop reads CASSLDPGQGAFHGYTF. DNA of the CDR3: TGTGCCAGCAGCTTAGATCCGGGACAGGGGGCTTTCCATGGCTACACCTTC.